The 16 T cell receptor beta chains given below trace back to one sample, sequenced in a study of T cell changes during pregnancy in multiple sclerosis. Only in-frame clones appear in the TCRdb table, and some are missing; sequencing was by immunoSEQ multiplex PCR. The table records 40,000 to 60,000 clones, around 94% of them present only once. The specimen was CD4+ T cells from peripheral blood mononuclear cells, collected before pregnancy. The receptors originated from a female donor with multiple sclerosis, enrolled in a pregnancy study.

The V call is TRBV5-1, the J call TRBJ2-3; D may be TRBD1 (6 bases). V shed 3 bases and J shed 2 bases, with 10 bases lying between them. The CDR3 extends over 14 amino acids. Germline V CDR1 and CDR2: SGHRS, YFSETQ. The DNA of the CDR3 is TGCGCCAGCAGCTCGGGACAACACACAGATACGCAGTATTTT. It encodes CASSSGQHTDTQYF.

This chain links TRBV5-1 with TRBJ1-2; 8 bases agree with TRBD1. V trimming: 5 bases; J trimming: 0 bases; junction bases outside the gene matches: 12. CDR3 size: 17 residues. The germline gives CDR1 SGHRS, CDR2 YFSETQ. The CDR3 DNA follows: TGCGCCAGCAGTCCCATTGGCGGGACAGGCGCTAACTATGGCTACACCTTC. Translated, it gives CASSPIGGTGANYGYTF.

The CDR3 here is CAWSLGLNQPQHF. The CDR3 nucleotides are TGTGCCTGGAGTCTAGGACTAAATCAGCCCCAGCATTTT. The rearrangement links TRBV30 to TRBJ1-5; D ambiguous. Trimming took 2 bases from V and 4 from J, leaving 9 bases between them. In germline, CDR1 is GTSNPN, CDR2 SVGIG (reference sequence). The CDR3 runs 13 residues.

The chain has TRBV6-5 and TRBJ1-3; 7 bases fit TRBD1. Germline V gene lookup returns CDR1 MNHEY and CDR2 SVGAGI. CDR3 size: 16 residues. The trim removed 4 bases at V and 0 bases at J, leaving 6 bases unmatched. The CDR3 sequence is CASSSGQDSSGNTIYF. The CDR3 DNA is TGTGCCAGCAGTTCAGGACAGGACTCCTCTGGAAACACCATATATTTT.

This chain joins TRBV5-6 and TRBJ2-3; tentative D call: TRBD2 (5 bases). V gave up 6 bases and J gave up 4 bases, with 15 bases separating them. The CDR3 totals 14 residues. Germline CDR1 and CDR2: SGHDT and YYEEEE. CDR3 DNA: TGTGCCAGCACCCTATCGGGCGGGTCAGATACGCAGTATTTT. Translating gives CASTLSGGSDTQYF.

The chain links TRBV7-4 to TRBJ2-3, with 7 bases that match TRBD2. V lost 1 base and J lost 6; bases outside the gene matches: 13. The germline CDR1 and CDR2 sequences are SGHVT and SQSDAQ. This CDR3 spans 17 amino acids. The CDR3 reads CASSLEGPAGSTDTQYF. The CDR3 nucleotides read TGTGCCAGCAGCTTAGAGGGCCCAGCGGGAAGTACGGATACGCAGTATTTT.

The V and J genes are TRBV11-2 and TRBJ2-7; the D is unclear. This CDR3 has 14 residues. Looked up from germline, CDR1 is SGHAT and CDR2 is FQNNGV. The V end lost 0 bases, the J end lost 5 bases, and 11 bases lay between the germline ends. The CDR3 sequence: CASSLDHGVNEQYF. Written as DNA, the CDR3 is TGTGCCAGCAGCTTAGATCACGGAGTAAACGAGCAGTACTTC.

The V call is TRBV11-2, the J call TRBJ2-1; 11 bases agree with TRBD2. The V gene end was trimmed by 1 base and the J gene end by 9 bases; junction bases not matched to a gene: 5. The CDR3 has 15 residues. Germline V gene sequence: CDR1 SGHAT, CDR2 FQNNGV. CDR3 residues: CASSLGLAGGGEQFF. In DNA, the CDR3 is TGTGCCAGCAGCTTAGGCCTAGCGGGAGGTGGTGAGCAGTTCTTC. The entire variable domain, with the rest obtained from reference TRBV11-2 and TRBJ2-1, is as follows: EAGVAQSPRYKIIEKRQSVAFWCNPISGHATLYWYQQILGQGPKLLIQFQNNGVVDDSQLPKDRFSAERLKGVDSTLKIQPAKLEDSAVYLCASSLGLAGGGEQFFGPGTRLTVL.

This clone was counted a single time. The V and J genes are TRBV5-4 and TRBJ2-3; 7 nucleotides agree with TRBD2. J gave up 0 bases and V 5 bases, and 6 bases lay outside the gene matches. Germline V gene sequence: CDR1 SGHNT, CDR2 YYREEE (reference sequence). CDR3 size: 15 residues. The CDR3 bases are TGTGCCAGCAGGAACCAGCGGGGAAGCACAGATACGCAGTATTTT. Encoded protein: CASRNQRGSTDTQYF.

V usage is TRBV13 and J usage is TRBJ1-1; possibly TRBD1 for D (5 bases). In germline, CDR1 is PRHDT, CDR2 FYEKMQ (reference sequence). The CDR3 spans 17 residues. V lost 4 bases, J lost 3 bases, and 21 bases lay in between. Here the CDR3 reads CASSSRERNRFHTEAFF. In DNA form, the CDR3 reads TGTGCCAGCAGCTCCCGAGAACGTAACAGGTTTCACACTGAAGCTTTCTTT. Combining the CDR3 with reference TRBV13 and TRBJ1-1 gives the whole variable domain AAGVIQSPRHLIKEKRETATLKCYPIPRHDTVYWYQQGPGQDPQFLISFYEKMQSDKGSIPDRFSAQQFSDYHSELNMSSLELGDSALYFCASSSRERNRFHTEAFFGQGTRLTVV.

CDR3 DNA: TGTGCCAGCAGTGTGACGTCAGGGGTCGAGCAGTTCTTC. Its protein product is CASSVTSGVEQFF. This chain connects TRBV6-1 to TRBJ2-1; D is perhaps TRBD1 (6 bases). The CDR3 runs 13 residues. CDR1 is MNHNS and CDR2 is SASEGT in the germline V gene. V was pared by 4 bases and J by 10 bases, with 14 bases between.

This clone was picked up one time. The chain carries TRBV5-6 and TRBJ1-3, with a weak D call TRBD1 (5 bases). CDR3 length equals 15 residues. CDR1 is SGHDT, CDR2 YYEEEE, per germline. Trimming pared 2 bases from V and 0 bases from J, leaving 9 bases between. CDR3 sequence: CASSFQGSSGNTIYF. Written as DNA, the CDR3 is TGTGCCAGCAGCTTCCAGGGCAGCTCTGGAAACACCATATATTTT.

This sequence joins TRBV5-1 and TRBJ2-1; 7 positions agree with TRBD2. J lost 3 bases, V lost 7 bases, and 10 bases had no gene match. The CDR3 is 15 amino acids. Germline loops: CDR1 SGHRS, CDR2 YFSETQ. The CDR3 DNA follows: TGCGCCAGCTCTACTACTAGCGCCAGCTACAATGAGCAGTTCTTC. Translation: CASSTTSASYNEQFF. Full variable domain (missing parts from reference TRBV5-1 and TRBJ2-1): KAGVTQTPRYLIKTRGQQVTLSCSPISGHRSVSWYQQTPGQGLQFLFEYFSETQRNKGNFPGRFSGRQFSNSRSEMNVSTLELGDSALYLCASSTTSASYNEQFFGPGTRLTVL.

The rearrangement uses TRBV5-4 and TRBJ1-4; a possible D gene is TRBD1 (5 bases). Trimming cost V 0 bases and J 2 bases, with 14 bases left between them. The CDR3 totals 17 residues. CDR1 is SGHNT and CDR2 is YYREEE in the germline V gene (reference sequence). CDR3 sequence reads: CASSLVVGGSTNEKLFF. The CDR3 DNA reads TGTGCCAGCAGCTTGGTGGTTGGGGGGTCGACTAATGAAAAACTGTTTTTT.

V is TRBV30 and J is TRBJ2-3, with 8 positions matching TRBD1. Losses at the gene ends were 4 bases for V and 2 bases for J; bases not matched to a gene: 5. Germline values: CDR1 GTSNPN, CDR2 SVGIG (reference sequence). The CDR3 loop spans 14 amino acids. CDR3 sequence (DNA): TGTGCCTGGAAGGGGGGACAGGTCACAGATACGCAGTATTTT. Translating it yields CAWKGGQVTDTQYF. The full variable domain, its missing parts supplied by reference TRBV30 and TRBJ2-3, is SQTIHQWPATLVQPVGSPLSLECTVEGTSNPNLYWYRQAAGRGLQLLFYSVGIGQISSEVPQNLSASRPQDRQFILSSKKLLLSDSGFYLCAWKGGQVTDTQYFGPGTRLTVL.

The chain links TRBV5-5 to TRBJ1-3; 7 nucleotides match TRBD1. The CDR3 spans 16 residues. J gave up 1 base and V 0 bases, and 4 bases lay outside the gene matches. Germline V gives CDR1 SGHKS, CDR2 YYEKEE (reference sequence). The CDR3, as DNA: TGTGCCAGCAGCTTGGAACAGGGGAAATCTGGAAACACCATATATTTT. Translated, it gives CASSLEQGKSGNTIYF.